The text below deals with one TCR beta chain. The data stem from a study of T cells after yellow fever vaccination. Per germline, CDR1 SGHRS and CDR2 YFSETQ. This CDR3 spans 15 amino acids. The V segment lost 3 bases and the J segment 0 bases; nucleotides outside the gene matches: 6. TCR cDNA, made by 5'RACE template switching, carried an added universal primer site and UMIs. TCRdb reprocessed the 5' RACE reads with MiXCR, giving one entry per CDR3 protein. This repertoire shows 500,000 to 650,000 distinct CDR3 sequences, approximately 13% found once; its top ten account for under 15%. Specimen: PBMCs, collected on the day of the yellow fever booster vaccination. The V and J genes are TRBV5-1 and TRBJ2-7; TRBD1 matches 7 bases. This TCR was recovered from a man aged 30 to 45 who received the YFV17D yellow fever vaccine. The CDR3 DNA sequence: TGCGCCAGCAGCTCTGTGCCAGGGGGCTCCTACGAGCAGTACTTC. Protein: CASSSVPGGSYEQYF.